The clone carrying this T cell receptor (beta chain) was detected ten times or more. Antigen: not known. This record belongs to a study of T cells in Graves' hyperthyroidism and ophthalmopathy. Study-wide results and caveats: Onset of ophthalmopathy came a median 6.5 months after the model predicted it.

Each diagnosis drew on symptoms, thyroxine, TRAb, thyroid ultrasound and orbital computed tomography findings. Amplified regions were TCR beta CDR3 sequences from RNA transcripts. The TCR CDR3 first-round RT-PCR relied on the HTBI primer set. TCRdb used MiXCR to reprocess the multiplex PCR reads, holding one entry per CDR3 protein. The repertoire holds 500,000 to 600,000 distinct CDR3 sequences, with around 50% as singletons. This clonotype originated in an adult woman with Graves' disease, either hyperthyroidism or ophthalmopathy (not recorded which). The sequenced sample was peripheral blood or thyroid tissue (not recorded which).

CDR3 coding DNA: TGTGCCAGTAGTACGACAGGGAACTCTCAGCCCCAGCATTTT. Its protein product is CASSTTGNSQPQHF. This chain links TRBV19 with TRBJ1-5; TRBD1 matches 7 bases. V lost 4 bases and J lost 6; bases outside the gene matches: 6. Germline V gene lookup returns CDR1 LNHDA and CDR2 SQIVND (reference sequence). The CDR3 sequence is 14 residues long.